This entry concerns a single T cell receptor beta chain. The antigen is not known. This entry is derived from a study of cytomegalovirus exposure and HLA in healthy donors. Study results and limitations: Another analysis was done later, and it associated more than 15,000 TCR beta sequences with HLA alleles at 0.05 false discovery rate.

With 60 Vbeta and 13 Jbeta primers, the PCR was carried out. TCRdb's copy holds only in-frame clones and misses some; the assay was immunoSEQ multiplex PCR. The table records more than 90,000 clones, around 76% of them present only once. Germline V lookup: CDR1 SQVTM, CDR2 ANQGSEA. This CDR3 contains 11 residues. J lost 8 bases, V lost 7 bases, and 7 bases had no gene match. The sequence was collected from a man aged 35 to 55 in good health and CMV-seropositive. This chain links TRBV29-1 with TRBJ1-1; 7 bases fit TRBD1. Material: PBMCs. CDR3 loop: CSAYSTGEAFF. The DNA for the CDR3 is TGCAGCGCCTACTCGACAGGGGAAGCTTTCTTT.